A single sample gave rise to the 27 T cell receptor beta chains below, sequenced in a study of shared clonotypes between healthy human individuals (TCRdb year 2020). Library preparation used the immunoSEQ multiplex PCR assay. The immuneACCESS repertoire file appears here via TCRdb, limited to in-frame rearrangements. These files lack a portion of the clones; in checked studies, under half of the deficit traces to unresolved V genes, and the cause of the others is not known. For this sample the table gives over a million clones, of which about four fifths were detected only once. The ten largest clones add up to more than 0.5% of the sample. Sequenced material: memory CD4+ T cells from PBMCs. The cell subset or site label here, explained by the study, means: CD45RA-negative fraction. The receptors originated from a man younger than 35 in good health. Some clones in this sample may be carry-over from other donors' samples.

This clone has more than one count but fewer than ten. J is TRBJ2-3 and V is TRBV5-4; TRBD2 matches at 7 bases. V trimming: 3 bases; J trimming: 5 bases; junction bases outside the gene matches: 9. This CDR3 has 15 residues. Germline loops: CDR1 SGHNT, CDR2 YYREEE (reference sequence). CDR3 in amino acids: CASSSTAGWLDTQYF. The CDR3 DNA follows: TGTGCCAGCAGCTCAACAGCGGGATGGTTAGATACGCAGTATTTT.

J is TRBJ2-5 and V is TRBV27, with D unclear. Trimming removed 0 bases at V and 2 bases at J, with 7 bases between. CDR3 length: 14 residues. Germline loops: CDR1 MNHEY, CDR2 SMNVEV (reference sequence). CDR3 coding DNA: TGTGCCAGCAGTTTATCCCCCTTTCAAGAGACCCAGTACTTC. Its protein is CASSLSPFQETQYF.

This sequence joins TRBV5-1 and TRBJ2-3; 7 bases fit TRBD2. This CDR3 has 16 residues. The germline gives CDR1 SGHRS, CDR2 YFSETQ. V shed 6 bases and J 4 bases; nucleotides not matched to a gene: 14. Here the CDR3 DNA reads TGCGCCAGCAAAGTCTTAGGCGGGAGTTCCCCAGATACGCAGTATTTT. It yields the protein CASKVLGGSSPDTQYF.

This chain joins TRBV5-6 and TRBJ2-1; 8 positions agree with TRBD2. CDR1 is SGHDT and CDR2 is YYEEEE in the germline V gene. CDR3 length: 13 residues. J gave up 8 bases and V 4 bases, and 5 bases lay outside the gene matches. The CDR3 here is CASSPLAEDEQFF. In DNA, the CDR3 is TGTGCCAGCAGCCCACTAGCGGAGGATGAGCAGTTCTTC. Drawing the rest from reference TRBV5-6 and TRBJ2-1, the complete variable domain is DAGVTQSPTHLIKTRGQQVTLRCSPKSGHDTVSWYQQALGQGPQFIFQYYEEEERQRGNFPDRFSGHQFPNYSSELNVNALLLGDSALYLCASSPLAEDEQFFGPGTRLTVL.

The chain links TRBV2 to TRBJ2-2; D remains ambiguous. The CDR3 runs 14 residues. Germline CDR1 is SNHLY and CDR2 is FYNNEI. V dropped 4 bases and J dropped 3 bases, with 9 bases sitting between them. CDR3 region: CASSGVADTGELFF. CDR3 coding DNA: TGTGCCAGCAGTGGTGTGGCCGACACCGGGGAGCTGTTTTTT. The full variable domain, completed using reference TRBV2 and TRBJ2-2, is EPEVTQTPSHQVTQMGQEVILRCVPISNHLYFYWYRQILGQKVEFLVSFYNNEISEKSEIFDDQFSVERPDGSNFTLKIRSTKLEDSAMYFCASSGVADTGELFFGEGSRLTVL.

This chain links TRBV28 with TRBJ2-5; 10 bases line up with TRBD2. Germline CDR1 is MDHEN and CDR2 is SYDVKM. J was trimmed by 5 bases and V by 1 base; bases with no gene match: 7. This CDR3 is built from 16 residues. CDR3 DNA: TGTGCCAGCAGTTTATCGCCTAGCGGGAGTTGGGAGACCCAGTACTTC. It codes for CASSLSPSGSWETQYF. Full variable domain (rest looked up from reference TRBV28 and TRBJ2-5): DVKVTQSSRYLVKRTGEKVFLECVQDMDHENMFWYRQDPGLGLRLIYFSYDVKMKEKGDIPEGYSVSREKKERFSLILESASTNQTSMYLCASSLSPSGSWETQYFGPGTRLLVL.

At least ten counts were recorded for this clone. This chain connects TRBV2 to TRBJ2-1, with 7 positions matching TRBD1. Germline V CDR1 and CDR2: SNHLY, FYNNEI. The length of the CDR3 is 15 residues. J was trimmed by 2 bases and V by 8 bases; bases with no gene match: 9. CDR3 protein: CASVYEQGTYNEQFF. The DNA for the CDR3 is TGTGCCAGCGTGTATGAACAGGGGACCTACAATGAGCAGTTCTTC. Together with reference TRBV2 and TRBJ2-1, the CDR3 gives the full variable domain: EPEVTQTPSHQVTQMGQEVILRCVPISNHLYFYWYRQILGQKVEFLVSFYNNEISEKSEIFDDQFSVERPDGSNFTLKIRSTKLEDSAMYFCASVYEQGTYNEQFFGPGTRLTVL.

The J gene is TRBJ1-2, the V gene TRBV18, with 7 nucleotides matching TRBD1. CDR1 KGHSH and CDR2 LQKENI come from the germline V gene. There are 14 residues in the CDR3. V trimming: 3 bases; J trimming: 6 bases; junction bases outside the gene matches: 7. CDR3 protein: CASSPAGTVDGYTF. The CDR3 DNA is TGTGCCAGCTCACCCGCCGGGACAGTGGATGGCTACACCTTC. The complete variable domain, with remaining parts taken from reference TRBV18 and TRBJ1-2, reads NAGVMQNPRHLVRRRGQEARLRCSPMKGHSHVYWYRQLPEEGLKFMVYLQKENIIDESGMPKERFSAEFPKEGPSILRIQQVVRGDSAAYFCASSPAGTVDGYTFGSGTRLTVV.

V is TRBV5-6 and J is TRBJ1-2, with D unclear. The length of the CDR3 is 13 residues. Germline CDR1 is SGHDT and CDR2 is YYEEEE. Trimming stripped 0 bases from V and 7 bases from J, with 10 bases between. The CDR3 spells CASSLERQFGYTF. Here the CDR3 DNA reads TGTGCCAGCAGCTTGGAGCGACAATTTGGCTACACCTTC.

The genes are TRBV5-3 and TRBJ2-5; perhaps TRBD1 as D (7 bases). TRBV5-3 is identified as an open reading frame with a role that is uncertain. The CDR3 has 15 amino acids. V lost 3 bases, J lost 4 bases, and 16 bases lay in between. The CDR3 reads CARSSIWRGRETQYF. The CDR3 DNA reads TGTGCCAGAAGCTCGATTTGGAGGGGGCGAGAGACCCAGTACTTC.

The rearrangement uses TRBV4-1 and TRBJ2-1; the D gene is possibly TRBD2 (5 bases). The germline V and J ends were trimmed by 0 bases and 2 bases, with 20 bases remaining between them. The CDR3 runs to 19 residues. Germline assignment: CDR1 MGHRA and CDR2 YSYEKL. The CDR3 here is CASSQEDLGSTRTYNEQFF. In nucleotides, the CDR3 is TGCGCCAGCAGCCAAGAAGATTTAGGGAGTACTAGAACCTACAATGAGCAGTTCTTC.

V and J are TRBV10-3 and TRBJ2-3, with D uncertain. CDR1 and CDR2 (germline): ENHRY, SYGVKD. The V and J ends lost 3 bases and 0 bases respectively, with 7 bases between them. This CDR3 contains 14 residues. This CDR3 reads CAISDPTSTDTQYF. The DNA for the CDR3 is TGTGCCATCAGTGACCCTACCAGCACAGATACGCAGTATTTT.

This rearrangement joins TRBV18 to TRBJ1-1; D is uncertain. The germline V gene has CDR1 KGHSH and CDR2 LQKENI. This CDR3 region has 15 residues. Between the trimmed V and J ends, which lost 3 bases and 1 base, there was a span of 12 bases. The CDR3 region has the DNA TGTGCCAGCTCACCGGCTGTCAGCAAGAACACTGAAGCTTTCTTT. Amino acids: CASSPAVSKNTEAFF.

This CDR3 reads CASTRLAGVYEQYF. The DNA of the CDR3 is TGTGCCAGCACCCGACTAGCGGGAGTCTACGAGCAGTACTTC. The chain is built from TRBV7-2 and TRBJ2-7; 12 nucleotides agree with TRBD2. V trimming: 7 bases; J trimming: 3 bases; junction bases outside the gene matches: 4. CDR1 and CDR2 (germline): SGHTA, FQGNSA. This CDR3 is built from 14 residues. The full variable domain, its missing parts supplied by reference TRBV7-2 and TRBJ2-7, is GAGVSQSPSNKVTEKGKDVELRCDPISGHTALYWYRQSLGQGLEFLIYFQGNSAPDKSGLPSDRFSAERTGGSVSTLTIQRTQQEDSAVYLCASTRLAGVYEQYFGPGTRLTVT.

The chain has TRBV7-2 and TRBJ2-3; no clear D. The CDR3 spans 15 residues. V shed 5 bases and J shed 9 bases, with 21 bases lying between them. Germline CDR1 and CDR2: SGHTA and FQGNSA. CDR3 amino acids: CASSPPGSTQITQYF. The CDR3, as DNA: TGTGCCAGCAGCCCCCCCGGGTCTACCCAGATAACGCAGTATTTT. Full variable domain (outside the CDR3, taken from reference TRBV7-2 and TRBJ2-3): GAGVSQSPSNKVTEKGKDVELRCDPISGHTALYWYRQSLGQGLEFLIYFQGNSAPDKSGLPSDRFSAERTGGSVSTLTIQRTQQEDSAVYLCASSPPGSTQITQYFGPGTRLTVL.

This rearrangement joins TRBV18 to TRBJ1-4; D is unclear. Germline CDR1 reads KGHSH; CDR2 reads LQKENI. V lost 6 bases and J lost 7, with 9 bases in between. The CDR3 is 12 residues long. The CDR3 loop reads CASSRQGEKLFF. CDR3 bases: TGTGCCAGCTCGCGGCAAGGTGAAAAACTGTTTTTT.

The J gene is TRBJ2-1, the V gene TRBV5-4, with 13 bases fitting TRBD2. The CDR3 length is 15 residues. Germline loops: CDR1 SGHNT, CDR2 YYREEE (reference sequence). The ends lost 4 bases at V and 5 bases at J; junction bases unmatched: 3. The chain's CDR3 is CASSSGTSGNNEQFF. The CDR3 nucleotides are TGTGCCAGCAGCAGCGGGACTAGCGGGAACAATGAGCAGTTCTTC. The full variable domain, in which reference TRBV5-4 and TRBJ2-1 provide the parts outside the CDR3, is ETGVTQSPTHLIKTRGQQVTLRCSSQSGHNTVSWYQQALGQGPQFIFQYYREEENGRGNFPPRFSGLQFPNYSSELNVNALELDDSALYLCASSSGTSGNNEQFFGPGTRLTVL.

This chain joins TRBV4-2 and TRBJ2-2; 13 nucleotides align to TRBD2. V shed 1 base, J shed 0 bases, and the junction held 5 bases outside the gene matches. This CDR3 comprises 19 residues. Germline assignment: CDR1 LGHNA and CDR2 YNFKEQ. The DNA for the CDR3 is TGTGCCAGCAGCCAAGGGGGACTAGCGGGAATAGCGAACACCGGGGAGCTGTTTTTT. Amino acids: CASSQGGLAGIANTGELFF.

Concerning this clone itself: Other nucleotide sequences in the sample specify the same CDR3. The genes are TRBV6-6 and TRBJ2-3; D is ambiguous. The CDR3 runs to 11 residues. Germline V gives CDR1 MNHNY, CDR2 SVGAGI (reference sequence). With 5 bases removed from V and 5 bases from J, the gap between germline ends came to 5 bases. CDR3 region: CASSVRDTQYF. The CDR3, as DNA: TGTGCCAGCAGTGTCCGAGATACGCAGTATTTT.

The chain joins TRBV9 to TRBJ2-2; D gene uncertain. With 3 bases removed from V and 7 bases from J, the gap between germline ends came to 7 bases. Germline-derived CDR1 and CDR2 are SGDLS and YYNGEE. CDR3 length equals 12 residues. The CDR3 sequence: CASSGAGGELFF. In nucleotides, the CDR3 is TGTGCCAGCAGCGGCGCAGGCGGGGAGCTGTTTTTT. The whole variable domain, remainder taken from reference TRBV9 and TRBJ2-2, is DSGVTQTPKHLITATGQRVTLRCSPRSGDLSVYWYQQSLDQGLQFLIQYYNGEERAKGNILERFSAQQFPDLHSELNLSSLELGDSALYFCASSGAGGELFFGEGSRLTVL.

The chain has TRBV28 and TRBJ1-5; D might be TRBD1 (5 bases). Germline values: CDR1 MDHEN, CDR2 SYDVKM. V lost 6 bases and J lost 7, with 16 bases in between. CDR3 length equals 14 residues. CDR3 region: CASRQDIGGQPQHF. CDR3 in DNA: TGTGCCAGCAGGCAGGACATAGGAGGACAGCCCCAGCATTTT.

This sequence joins TRBV5-4 and TRBJ2-5; perhaps TRBD2 as D (5 bases). V gave up 0 bases and J gave up 6 bases, with 12 bases separating them. From germline, CDR1 is SGHNT and CDR2 YYREEE (reference sequence). This CDR3 is 14 amino acids long. CDR3 amino acids: CASSLVGWEKTQYF. CDR3 coding DNA: TGTGCCAGCAGCTTGGTAGGGTGGGAGAAGACCCAGTACTTC.

V usage is TRBV6-5 and J usage is TRBJ1-1; TRBD1 is a possible D gene (6 bases). CDR1 is MNHEY, CDR2 SVGAGI, per germline. The CDR3 totals 13 residues. V lost 8 bases and J 5 bases, leaving 15 bases between the germline ends. The CDR3 is CASSGGRGTEAFF. As DNA, the CDR3 is TGTGCCAGCTCGGGGGGCCGGGGGACTGAAGCTTTCTTT.

The chain recombines TRBV2 with TRBJ1-2; TRBD1 agrees at 9 bases. The trim removed 6 bases at V and 2 bases at J, leaving 4 bases unmatched. Germline-derived CDR1 and CDR2 are SNHLY and FYNNEI. This CDR3 spans 14 amino acids. CDR3 sequence (DNA): TGTGCCAGCAGGCCAGGACAGGGGAACTATGGCTACACCTTC. Residues: CASRPGQGNYGYTF.

J is TRBJ2-7 and V is TRBV13; TRBD2 matches 7 bases. V lost 5 bases, J lost 0 bases, and 10 bases stayed unmatched. The CDR3 extends over 16 amino acids. The germline V gene has CDR1 PRHDT and CDR2 FYEKMQ (reference sequence). The CDR3 DNA reads as TGTGCCAGCAGCCCCCCCGGGACTACCCGCTCCTACGAGCAGTACTTC. Protein sequence: CASSPPGTTRSYEQYF.

The sample holds one count of this clone. The J gene is TRBJ2-7, the V gene TRBV11-3; TRBD2 is a possible D gene (6 bases). Germline V CDR1 and CDR2: SGHNT, YENEEA. This CDR3 has 13 residues. Trimming took off 5 bases at V and 3 bases at J, with 11 bases between the two ends. DNA for the CDR3: TGTGCCAGCAGCCCCGGGAGTAACTACGAGCAGTACTTC. It codes for CASSPGSNYEQYF.

This chain uses TRBV28 with TRBJ2-7, with TRBD1 identical over 9 bases. Germline-derived CDR1 and CDR2 are MDHEN and SYDVKM. This CDR3 contains 15 residues. The ends lost 5 bases at V and 4 bases at J; junction bases unmatched: 9. For the CDR3, the DNA is TGTGCCAGCAGTCCACCGGACAGGGGAGAGTACGAGCAGTACTTC. It is translated as CASSPPDRGEYEQYF.